The 2 T cell receptor beta chains below were found in one sample sequenced in a study of T cell responses to AZD1222 COVID-19 vaccine. The data were produced by immunoSEQ multiplex PCR, yet TCRdb's version contains in-frame clones alone and is incomplete. Of 130,000 to 150,000 clones in the sample, 86% were seen once. Sequencing used peripheral blood, obtained 28 days after the second AZD1222 dose. The receptors stem from an adult who received the AZD1222 COVID-19 vaccine.

The count of this clone is one. The chain employs TRBV19 and TRBJ1-5, with D tentatively TRBD1 (6 bases). V lost 6 bases and J lost 4, with 16 bases in between. The CDR3 sequence is 15 residues long. Germline V gives CDR1 LNHDA, CDR2 SQIVND (reference sequence). The CDR3 spells CASRPLQGVNQPQHF. The DNA for the CDR3 is TGTGCCAGTAGACCCTTACAGGGTGTAAATCAGCCCCAGCATTTT.

The V call is TRBV2, the J call TRBJ1-2; D unresolved. This CDR3 region has 15 residues. The germline V gene encodes CDR1 SNHLY and CDR2 FYNNEI. The ends were cut back, 2 bases at V and 5 bases at J, with 15 bases in the middle. The CDR3 spells CASSEWVGAGYGYTF. CDR3 in DNA: TGTGCCAGCAGTGAATGGGTGGGCGCGGGTTATGGCTACACCTTC.